This TCR beta chain was recorded in a study of siplizumab effects on memory and regulatory T cells. Study findings and constraints: Tracing alloreactive clones into unstimulated subsets worked for only a minor fraction of them. Naive T cells apparently outstripped memory cells in diversity and seemed major alloresponse contributors.

Turning to this clone: The antigen is unknown.

There are 14 residues in the CDR3. Germline CDR1 and CDR2: SGHAT and FQNNGV. Trimming removed 1 base from V and 7 bases from J, with 11 bases in between. Each sample yielded around 10^5 assayed TCR templates. Produced via immunoSEQ multiplex PCR; TCRdb's table is partial and in-frame only. The table has over 100,000 clones, 90% to 95% seen once. This chain joins TRBV11-2 and TRBJ2-1; D remains unclear. The source material was CD4+ T cells sorted from blood. The origin of this receptor is a human donor in good health. The CDR3 nucleotides are TGTGCCAGCAGCTTAGGGTTTAGTATGAATGAGCAGTTCTTC. As protein: CASSLGFSMNEQFF.